The sequence of this T cell receptor beta chain was determined in a study of blood T cell repertoires in COVID-19 (dated by TCRdb to the early 2020s). Study-wide context: The collaborator samples originated in the United States, Italy and Spain and spanned the acute and convalescent phases of COVID-19. The material from the prospective study consisted of cDNA or gDNA derived from T cells, B-cell-depleted T cells, or PBMCs. Deeply sampled blood TCRbeta repertoires from subjects exposed to, actively infected with, or recovered from COVID-19 were included in the dataset. The repertoires were released in a freely available public database meant as a resource for research on the immune response to SARS-CoV-2. Samples were obtained from the ongoing ImmuneRACE study (first 160 participants) and from over a thousand subjects provided by 6 global collaborators. The sample metadata nearly always contained a de-identified subject ID, COVID-19 status, age in years and sex. HLA class I and class II types, where available, came from metadata supplied by the sample provider rather than from assay-based typing.

The paper as a whole reports these results and caveats: The amount of clinical and demographic metadata varied by source and participant and was provided uncurated.

The immunoSEQ Assay, a bias-controlled multiplex PCR, was used to amplify TCRbeta CDR3 regions from genomic DNA. As for how the authors treated the data: Within the assay, amplification of reference gene primers was used to estimate how many nucleated cells each sample contained. To quantify the absolute abundance of each unique TCRbeta CDR3 rearrangement, sequence reads were collapsed and filtered. For each sample, productive Simpson clonality was calculated as the square root of Simpson's diversity index across productive rearrangements. The immuneACCESS repertoire file appears here via TCRdb, limited to in-frame rearrangements. These files lack a portion of the clones; in checked studies, under half of the deficit traces to unresolved V genes, and the cause of the others is not known. V and J calls and clone size come straight from that table; D and trimming were deduced from the DNA. A total of about 320,000 clones appear in this sample, more than 90% of them only once. The ten most abundant clones make up 2% to 3% of the sample.

About this clone: This receptor's antigen is unknown. The sample holds no much larger clone one base away, and base qualities are not on file.

Participants in the prospective study were aged roughly 18 to 100 years, lived in 20 to 30 United States geographic areas, and enrolled through a virtual design. Cohort assignment in the prospective study relied on participant-reported clinical history from a screening survey and a study questionnaire. Recovered participants in ImmuneRACE Cohort 3 were defined by two consecutive negative NP/OP PCR tests, clearance by a healthcare professional, or resolution of symptoms. In the prospective study, mobile phlebotomists collected whole blood, serum and a nasopharyngeal or oropharyngeal swab from each participant. Additional blood draws and questionnaires over an approximately 2-month period could optionally be provided by prospective study participants. Before DNA extraction, blood samples from the prospective study were shipped at room temperature or frozen. Spanning cysteine to phenylalanine, the CDR3 consists of 16 amino acids. Only the CDR3 DNA stays, 48 bases, in frame from base 1. For CDR1 and CDR2, the germline V gene (reference sequence) lists LGHDT and YNNKEL. The V end loses 3 bases and the J end loses 1 base, and a stretch of 12 bases separates them.

The rearranged chain carries TRBV3-1 (or the pseudogene TRBV3-2) and TRBJ2-2; the D segment could be TRBD1, given 6 matching bases. The sequenced material came from PBMCs or T cells enriched from blood (not recorded which). The TCR originated in a man aged 60 to 69 who had recovered from COVID-19. Here is the DNA: TGTGCCAGCAGCCAGGTCCGGGACAAGAACACCGGGGAGCTGTTTTTT. Its protein reads: CASSQVRDKNTGELFF.